This TCR beta chain was documented in a study of cytomegalovirus exposure and HLA in healthy donors. The study, taken as a whole, reports: Altogether, 150 to 200 TCR beta chains were recorded as cytomegalovirus-associated. High sensitivity and specificity were reportedly achieved when the classifier diagnosed cytomegalovirus status.

Generated by immunoSEQ multiplex PCR, the TCRdb table keeps only in-frame clones and is missing some. The sample lists more than 80,000 clones, around 96% seen once, with 1.3% in the top ten. Germline CDR1 is SGHAT and CDR2 is FQNNGV. V was pared by 0 bases and J by 13 bases, with 13 bases between. The CDR3 has 13 residues. The donors were members of the validation cohort comprising about 130 subjects, separate from the roughly 640-subject first cohort. Of note for this clone: Its matching antigen is unknown.

The rearrangement joins TRBV11-2 to TRBJ2-4; D possibly corresponds to TRBD1 (6 bases). The receptor's source is a young woman in good health and CMV-seronegative. Source material: PBMCs. This CDR3 reads CASSLDLWDNQYF. The CDR3 nucleotides are TGTGCCAGCAGCTTAGACTTATGGGACAACCAGTACTTC.